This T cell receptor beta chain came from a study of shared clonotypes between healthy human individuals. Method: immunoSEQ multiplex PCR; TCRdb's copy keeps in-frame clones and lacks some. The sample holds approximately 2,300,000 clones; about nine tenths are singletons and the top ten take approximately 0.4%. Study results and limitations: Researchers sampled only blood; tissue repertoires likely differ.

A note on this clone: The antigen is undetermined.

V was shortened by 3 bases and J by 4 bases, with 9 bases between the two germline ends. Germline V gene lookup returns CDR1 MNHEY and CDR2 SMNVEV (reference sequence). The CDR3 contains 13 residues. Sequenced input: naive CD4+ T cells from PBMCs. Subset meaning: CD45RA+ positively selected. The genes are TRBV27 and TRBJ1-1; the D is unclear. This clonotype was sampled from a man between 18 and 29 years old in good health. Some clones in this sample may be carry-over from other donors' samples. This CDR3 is CASSFRVGTEAFF. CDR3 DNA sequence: TGTGCCAGCAGTTTCCGGGTCGGCACTGAAGCTTTCTTT.